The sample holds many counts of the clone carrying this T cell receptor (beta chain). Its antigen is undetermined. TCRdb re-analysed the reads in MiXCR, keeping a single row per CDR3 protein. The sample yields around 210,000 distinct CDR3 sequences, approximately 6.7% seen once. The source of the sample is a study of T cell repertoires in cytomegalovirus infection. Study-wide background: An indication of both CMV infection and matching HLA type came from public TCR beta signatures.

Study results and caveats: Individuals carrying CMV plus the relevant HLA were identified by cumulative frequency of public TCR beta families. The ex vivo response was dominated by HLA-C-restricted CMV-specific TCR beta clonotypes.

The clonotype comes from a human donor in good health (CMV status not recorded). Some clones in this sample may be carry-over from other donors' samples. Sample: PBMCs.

CDR3 in amino acids: CASSPIRDRGYATQYF. The CDR3 nucleotides read TGTGCCAGCTCACCTATCCGGGACAGGGGATATGCTACGCAGTATTTT. This chain links TRBV18 with TRBJ2-3, with 10 bases matching TRBD1. The trim removed 3 bases at V and 8 bases at J, leaving 11 bases unmatched. Germline-derived CDR1 and CDR2 are KGHSH and LQKENI. The CDR3 sequence is 16 residues long. Complete variable domain (other parts from reference TRBV18 and TRBJ2-3): NAGVMQNPRHLVRRRGQEARLRCSPMKGHSHVYWYRQLPEEGLKFMVYLQKENIIDESGMPKERFSAEFPKEGPSILRIQQVVRGDSAAYFCASSPIRDRGYATQYFGPGTRLTVL.